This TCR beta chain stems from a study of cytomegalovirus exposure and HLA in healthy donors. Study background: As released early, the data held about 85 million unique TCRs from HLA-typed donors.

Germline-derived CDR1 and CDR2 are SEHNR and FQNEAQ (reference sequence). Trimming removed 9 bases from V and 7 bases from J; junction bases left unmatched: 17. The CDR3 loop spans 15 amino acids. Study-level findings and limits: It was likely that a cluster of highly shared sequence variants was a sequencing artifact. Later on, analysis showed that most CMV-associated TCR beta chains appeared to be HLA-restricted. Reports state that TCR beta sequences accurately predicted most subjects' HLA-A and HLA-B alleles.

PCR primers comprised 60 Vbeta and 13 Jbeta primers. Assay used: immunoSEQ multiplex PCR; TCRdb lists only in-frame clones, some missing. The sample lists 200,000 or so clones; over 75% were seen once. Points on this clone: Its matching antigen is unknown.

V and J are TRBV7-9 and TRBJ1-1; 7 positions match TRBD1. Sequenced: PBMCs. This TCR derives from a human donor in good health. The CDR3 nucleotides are TGTGCCAGTTCACCAATCTCAGGGGGAGAGGGTGAAGCTTTCTTT. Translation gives CASSPISGGEGEAFF.